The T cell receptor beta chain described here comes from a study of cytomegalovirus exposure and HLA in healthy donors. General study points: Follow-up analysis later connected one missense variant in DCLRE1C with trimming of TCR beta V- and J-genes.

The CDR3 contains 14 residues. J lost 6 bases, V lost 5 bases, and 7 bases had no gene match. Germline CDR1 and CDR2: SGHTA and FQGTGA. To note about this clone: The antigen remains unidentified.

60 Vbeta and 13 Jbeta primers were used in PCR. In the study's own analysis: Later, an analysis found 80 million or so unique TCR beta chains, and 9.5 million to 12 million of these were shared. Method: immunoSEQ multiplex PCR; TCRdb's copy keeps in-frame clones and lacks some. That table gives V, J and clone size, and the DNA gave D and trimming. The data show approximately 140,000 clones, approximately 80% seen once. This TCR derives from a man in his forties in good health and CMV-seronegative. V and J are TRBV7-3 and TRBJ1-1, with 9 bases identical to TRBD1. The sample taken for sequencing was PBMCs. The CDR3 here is CASSNTGGASEAFF. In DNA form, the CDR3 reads TGTGCCAGCAGCAATACAGGGGGCGCATCTGAAGCTTTCTTT. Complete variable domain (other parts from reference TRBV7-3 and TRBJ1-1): GAGVSQTPSNKVTEKGKYVELRCDPISGHTALYWYRQSLGQGPEFLIYFQGTGAADDSGLPNDRFFAVRPEGSVSTLKIQRTERGDSAVYLCASSNTGGASEAFFGQGTRLTVV.